This TCR beta chain emerged from a study of Ad26.COV2.S vaccination and SARS-CoV-2 variants. Looking at the study overall: A COV1001 Ad26.COV2.S trial-arm participant provided the sample. Dosing was one shot or two shots 56 days apart. General study points: Spike-specific TCR breadth was greater after Ad26.COV2.S than placebo.

The germline CDR1 and CDR2 sequences are SQVTM and ANQGSEA. The CDR3 loop spans 14 amino acids. The junction had 8 bases not matched to a gene; V was cut back by 3 bases and J by 8 bases. Using immunoSEQ multiplex PCR, the repertoire was profiled, and TCRdb retains in-frame clones only, with some absent. The sample records fewer than 900,000 clones, around 89% being singletons. The treatment denotes: approximately 18 received Ad26.COV2.S at low or high dose, single or two shots; roughly 5 received placebo; per-sample allocation not given. Day 63 after the first vaccine or placebo injection was the time point for sampling. This clone has just one count. No antigen is known for it.

This clonotype originated in a person aged 18-65 years who received the Ad26.COV2.S COVID-19 vaccine or a placebo. The material was peripheral blood, obtained in a trial of Ad26.COV2.S vaccine versus placebo. The chain recombines TRBV29-1 with TRBJ2-1, with 9 nucleotides matching TRBD1. The CDR3 nucleotides read TGCAGCGTTGACGGGACAGGGAAGGGCGATGAGCAGTTCTTC. It codes for CSVDGTGKGDEQFF.